This TCR beta chain was recorded in a study of blood T cell repertoires in COVID-19. The table came from immunoSEQ multiplex PCR; TCRdb's copy has only in-frame clones and leaves some out. The sample consists of hundreds of thousands of clones, about 87% of them appearing once. This CDR3 contains 15 residues. From germline, CDR1 is MNHNY and CDR2 SVGAGI (reference sequence). J was trimmed by 7 bases and V by 6 bases; bases with no gene match: 11. This receptor was obtained from a human donor in a cohort sampled during active COVID-19. V gene TRBV6-6 combines with J gene TRBJ2-7, with 11 positions matching TRBD2. Sequencing was performed on peripheral blood. This chain's CDR3 is CASSGRLAGHQEQYF. The CDR3 DNA sequence: TGTGCCAGCAGCGGACGACTAGCGGGGCACCAAGAGCAGTACTTC.